The T cell receptor (beta chain) described here comes from a study of cytomegalovirus exposure and HLA in healthy donors. Primers included in the PCR were 60 Vbeta and 13 Jbeta primers. Using immunoSEQ multiplex PCR, the repertoire was profiled, and TCRdb retains in-frame clones only, with some absent. Seen here are about 100,000 clones, approximately 72% observed once, and the top ten hold about 7%. Study conclusions and caveats: An analysis done earlier found most TCR beta V segments productive about 90% or about 30% of the time. Reportedly, HLA-A and HLA-B alleles of most subjects were accurately predicted from TCR beta.

The CDR3 sequence is 16 residues long. Germline V gives CDR1 MDHEN, CDR2 SYDVKM. Deletions cut 2 bases from V and 8 bases from J, with 18 bases between. As concerns this clone: The antigen is unknown.

The specimen sequenced was PBMCs. The clonotype was recovered from a man aged 35 to 55 in good health and CMV-seropositive. V usage is TRBV28 and J usage is TRBJ1-4; D is perhaps TRBD1 (5 bases). CDR3 loop: CASSLVPGRGDEKLFF. CDR3 DNA: TGTGCCAGCAGTTTAGTTCCGGGGAGGGGTGACGAAAAACTGTTTTTT.